This TCR beta chain stems from a study of T-cell memory formation after mild COVID-19. Study-wide background: For the most part, TCR clusters were specific to one donor.

With respect to this clonotype: What it binds is unknown.

Germline V lookup: CDR1 ENHRY, CDR2 SYGVKD. The CDR3 length is 14 residues. The germline V and J ends were trimmed by 3 bases and 5 bases, with 13 bases remaining between them. TCRalpha and TCRbeta libraries used 5'RACE with constant-segment primers and UMIs. TCRdb passed the 5' RACE reads through MiXCR, listing each CDR3 protein once. The table has 250,000 to 300,000 distinct CDR3 sequences, around 15% seen once; the top ten hold 22%. Study results and limitations: Largely, contracting CD4+ clones fell within CM and EM, and contracting CD8+ clones within EMRA.

This sequence was found in a man younger than 35 who had mild COVID-19 (a few samples of this study predate the infection). Cell type and time point are not known. The rearrangement joins TRBV10-3 to TRBJ2-5; weak D call: TRBD1 (5 bases). Sequencing was done on a sample of PBMCs or a T cell subset sorted from them (not recorded which). CDR3 sequence reads: CAISDRRTRETQYF. The CDR3 bases are TGTGCCATCAGTGATAGGCGGACAAGGGAGACCCAGTACTTC.